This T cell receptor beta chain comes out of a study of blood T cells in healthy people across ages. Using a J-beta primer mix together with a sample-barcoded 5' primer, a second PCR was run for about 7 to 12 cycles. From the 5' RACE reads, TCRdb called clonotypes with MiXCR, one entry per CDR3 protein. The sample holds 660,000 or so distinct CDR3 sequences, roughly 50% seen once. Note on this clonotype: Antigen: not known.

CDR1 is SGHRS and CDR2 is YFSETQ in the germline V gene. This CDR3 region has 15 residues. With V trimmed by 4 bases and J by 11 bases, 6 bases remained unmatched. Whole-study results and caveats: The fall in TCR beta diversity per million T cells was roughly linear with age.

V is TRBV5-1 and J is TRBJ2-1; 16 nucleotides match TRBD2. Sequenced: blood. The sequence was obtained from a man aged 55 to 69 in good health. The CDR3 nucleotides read TGCGCCAGCAGCCCGGGGACTAGCGGGGGGGTAAAGCAGTTCTTC. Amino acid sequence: CASSPGTSGGVKQFF.